This TCR beta chain was retrieved from a study of T cell responses to AZD1222 COVID-19 vaccine. The V segment lost 5 bases and the J segment 1 base; nucleotides outside the gene matches: 4. The germline V gene has CDR1 LNHNV and CDR2 YYDKDF (reference sequence). The CDR3 covers 16 residues. Note on this clone: The antigen is unknown.

Findings and caveats of the study: Recipients of AZD1222 seropositive at baseline numbered only five or six. Mostly white British, mostly female donors; authors suggested clonal diversity may be underestimated. A rise in Spike-specific TCR breadth and depth followed two AZD1222 doses.

TCRdb's copy holds only in-frame clones and misses some; the assay was immunoSEQ multiplex PCR. The sample records about 180,000 clones, about 92% being singletons. The source material was peripheral blood, sampled on day 0 of AZD1222 vaccination. The TCR originated in an adult in good health. The chain has TRBV15 and TRBJ1-4, with TRBD1 matching 10 bases. Here the CDR3 reads CATSGTGEGTNEKLFF. The CDR3 nucleotides read TGTGCCACCAGCGGGACAGGGGAGGGAACTAATGAAAAACTGTTTTTT.